The entry below gives a single TCR beta chain sequence along with its context. Its specificity is unknown. Method: immunoSEQ multiplex PCR; TCRdb's copy keeps in-frame clones and lacks some. The sample holds some 150,000 clones; 70% to 90% are singletons and the top ten take roughly 2%. The record originates from a study of T cell responses to AZD1222 COVID-19 vaccine. Findings of the study overall: Two AZD1222 doses significantly raised spike-specific TCR breadth and depth over controls.

The CDR3 is made up of 16 amino acids. Trimming pared 5 bases from V and 8 bases from J, leaving 21 bases between. Germline CDR1 reads MDHEN; CDR2 reads SYDVKM. The sample here was peripheral blood, taken on day 0 of AZD1222 vaccination. The sequence was collected from an adult in good health. The genes are TRBV28 and TRBJ1-4; D not certain. The CDR3 region is CASSPVHRRHQEKLFF. In DNA form, the CDR3 reads TGTGCCAGCAGTCCAGTCCACAGAAGACATCAGGAAAAACTGTTTTTT.